This T cell receptor (beta chain) was recovered during a study of blood T cells in healthy people across ages. Germline-derived CDR1 and CDR2 are DFQATT and SNEGSKA (reference sequence). V lost 3 bases to trimming and J lost 4 bases; unmatched junction nucleotides: 4. The CDR3 is 14 amino acids. Sample-barcoded 5' priming and a J-beta primer mix drove a second PCR of about 7 to 11 cycles. TCRdb re-called the 5' RACE reads with MiXCR, one entry per CDR3 protein. In the table there are about 840,000 distinct CDR3 sequences, approximately 32% of which are singletons. The sample was also linked to a second study, of T cells of mothers and their children. From that second work: It was observed that no persistent microchimeric T cell clones could be detected.

The sequence derives from a middle-aged woman in good health. The V call is TRBV20-1, the J call TRBJ1-5; the match to TRBD1 covers 9 bases. The sample was blood. CDR3 nucleotide sequence: TGCAGTGCTAGCTGGACAGGGGTTAATCAGCCCCAGCATTTT. Protein sequence: CSASWTGVNQPQHF.